This TCR beta chain stems from a study of T cell changes during pregnancy in multiple sclerosis. J lost 0 bases, V lost 6 bases, and 3 bases had no gene match. Germline loops: CDR1 SQVTM, CDR2 ANQGSEA. The CDR3 covers 14 residues. Assay: immunoSEQ multiplex PCR; the TCRdb copy retains only in-frame clones and omits some. The table lists tens of thousands of clones, 80% to 90% of them singletons. Specimen: CD4+ T cells from peripheral blood mononuclear cells, collected in the first trimester of pregnancy. The rearrangement uses TRBV29-1 and TRBJ2-2; 8 bases align to TRBD1. The receptor was isolated from a female donor with multiple sclerosis, enrolled in a pregnancy study. CDR3 protein: CSVGGQANTGELFF. CDR3 DNA: TGCAGCGTGGGGGGACAGGCGAACACCGGGGAGCTGTTTTTT.